A single sample is the source of the 13 T cell receptor beta chains below, sequenced in a study of tumor and adjacent non-tumor tissue in lung cancer. RNA was extracted from bulk tissue without any cell sorting. The normal lung tissue was taken more than 3 cm from the tumor edge. A modified ARM-PCR protocol with three rounds of nested PCR amplified TCRbeta. TCRdb fed the multiplex PCR reads into MiXCR, producing one record per CDR3 protein. The profile covers some 68,000 distinct CDR3 sequences, with 76% appearing a single time and more than 35% taken by the ten largest. Specimen: distant non-tumor lung tissue. The source of these receptors is a man aged 55 to 70 with non-small cell lung cancer.

About this clonotype: A much larger clone lies a single base off, so this may be a read error. V is TRBV7-8 and J is TRBJ2-5; a possible D gene is TRBD1 (6 bases). The CDR3 is 11 residues long. Germline V gene lookup returns CDR1 SGHVS and CDR2 FQNEAQ. CDR3 sequence (DNA): TGTGCCAACAGCAGGGGAGAGACCCAGTACTTC. The encoded protein is CANSRGETQYF.

This clonotype has ten or more counts. The chain combines TRBV30 with TRBJ1-5, with a possible D match to TRBD1 (6 bases). Germline CDR1 and CDR2: GTSNPN and SVGIG (reference sequence). The CDR3 has 14 residues. Trimming removed 4 bases from V and 2 bases from J, with 12 bases in between. CDR3 nucleotide sequence: TGTGCCTGGAACCCCCCAGGGGGCAATCAGCCCCAGCATTTT. Its translation: CAWNPPGGNQPQHF. Supplemented by reference TRBV30 and TRBJ1-5, the full variable domain reads SQTIHQWPATLVQPVGSPLSLECTVEGTSNPNLYWYRQAAGRGLQLLFYSVGIGQISSEVPQNLSASRPQDRQFILSSKKLLLSDSGFYLCAWNPPGGNQPQHFGDGTRLSIL.

A word on this clonotype: Because it lacks the conserved phenylalanine or tryptophan at the end, this CDR3 is likely a read error. The J gene is TRBJ2-5, the V gene TRBV24-1; 8 nucleotides agree with TRBD1. The length of the CDR3 is 14 residues. J was trimmed by 3 bases and V by 8 bases; bases with no gene match: 7. Per germline, CDR1 KGHDR and CDR2 SFDVKD. The CDR3 is CATNGRQGKETQYL. CDR3 sequence (DNA): TGTGCCACCAATGGAAGACAGGGGAAAGAGACCCAGTACTTA.

This chain connects TRBV6-5 to TRBJ2-5, with D maybe TRBD1 (5 bases). V lost 5 bases to trimming and J lost 11 bases, with 12 bases between them. The CDR3 spans 11 residues. The V gene's germline CDR1 is MNHEY and CDR2 SVGAGI. The CDR3 spells CASSARHRQYF. The CDR3, as DNA: TGTGCCAGCAGTGCACGGCACAGGCAGTACTTC.

In DNA form, the CDR3 reads TGCAGTACGCCTAGCGGGACCTCAGATACGCAGTATTTT. It is translated as CSTPSGTSDTQYF. The J gene is TRBJ2-3, the V gene TRBV20-1, with 9 bases aligning to TRBD2. Trimming at V came to 8 bases and at J to 4 bases, leaving 7 bases not matched to a gene. This CDR3 comprises 13 residues. The germline V gene encodes CDR1 DFQATT and CDR2 SNEGSKA (reference sequence).

This clonotype was picked up many times. The gene calls are TRBV19 and TRBJ2-7, with TRBD1 matching over 7 bases. V shed 2 bases, J shed 2 bases, and the junction held 3 bases outside the gene matches. The CDR3 is 14 residues long. CDR1 and CDR2 from the germline V gene are LNHDA and SQIVND (reference sequence). The CDR3 DNA follows: TGTGCCAGTAGTATAAGGCAGGGGGCCTACGAGCAGTACTTC. This codes for CASSIRQGAYEQYF. The full variable domain, with the rest looked up from reference TRBV19 and TRBJ2-7, is DGGITQSPKYLFRKEGQNVTLSCEQNLNHDAMYWYRQDPGQGLRLIYYSQIVNDFQKGDIAEGYSVSREKKESFPLTVTSAQKNPTAFYLCASSIRQGAYEQYFGPGTRLTVT.

About this clonotype itself: The junction differs from germline at one of its ends, possibly a read error. V gene TRBV6-6 combines with J gene TRBJ1-2, with D unresolved. CDR3 length equals 16 residues. CDR1 and CDR2 from the germline V gene are MNHNY and SVGAGI (reference sequence). The CDR3 coding sequence is TGTGCCAGCAGTCGCGTATCCCGGTTGATGATTGTTGGCTACAGCTTC. It translates to CASSRVSRLMIVGYSF.

The V and J genes are TRBV11-1 and TRBJ2-2; 7 bases align to TRBD1. The ends lost 6 bases at V and 5 bases at J; junction bases unmatched: 6. This CDR3 has 14 residues. Germline values: CDR1 SGHAT, CDR2 FQDESV (reference sequence). CDR3 sequence: CASRRQGRTGELFF. In DNA, the CDR3 is TGTGCCAGCAGACGACAGGGAAGGACCGGGGAGCTGTTTTTT.

A note on this clonotype: The CDR3 end shows no conserved phenylalanine or tryptophan, and so a read error is likely. CDR3 DNA: TGCAGCGTTGACGCGACAGCTTGCACAGATATGCAGTATCTT. This gives the protein CSVDATACTDMQYL. This chain links TRBV29-1 with TRBJ2-3; possible D gene TRBD1, 5 bases. Per germline, CDR1 SQVTM and CDR2 ANQGSEA. This CDR3 spans 14 amino acids.

This rearrangement joins TRBV11-1 to TRBJ2-7; possibly TRBD2 for D (6 bases). The CDR3 extends over 15 amino acids. Germline V gene data show CDR1 as SGHAT and CDR2 as FQDESV (reference sequence). The CDR3, as DNA: TGTGCTAGCGGACCAACCCCGTTACGGGACTACGAGCAGTACTTC. This gives the protein CASGPTPLRDYEQYF.

On this clonotype: One end of the junction fails to match germline, which may point to a read error. The V call is TRBV29-1, the J call TRBJ1-2; TRBD1 agrees at 7 bases. The CDR3 contains 14 residues. Per the germline V gene, CDR1 is SQVTM and CDR2 is ANQGSEA. The CDR3 protein is CSAAGDSLSYVYTF. CDR3 sequence (DNA): TGCAGCGCCGCCGGGGACAGCCTTTCCTATGTCTACACCTTC.

In regard to this clonotype: A junction boundary mismatches the germline segment, possibly from a read error. Here the CDR3 reads CASSSFSGTGGPAGELVF. In DNA form, the CDR3 reads TGTGCCAGCAGCTCATTCTCCGGGACAGGGGGACCCGCCGGGGAGCTTGTTTTT. The rearrangement joins TRBV5-4 to TRBJ2-2, with TRBD1 identical over 11 bases. CDR1 and CDR2 from the germline V gene are SGHNT and YYREEE (reference sequence). The CDR3 extends over 18 amino acids.

For this clonotype: One end of the junction does not line up with germline, which may come from a read error. The J gene is TRBJ2-7, the V gene TRBV20-1; D perhaps matches TRBD1 (6 bases). This CDR3 contains 12 residues. Looked up from germline, CDR1 is DFQATT and CDR2 is SNEGSKA (reference sequence). CDR3 loop: CSAPGQRYEQSF. DNA of the CDR3: TGCAGTGCCCCCGGACAGAGATACGAGCAGTCCTTC.